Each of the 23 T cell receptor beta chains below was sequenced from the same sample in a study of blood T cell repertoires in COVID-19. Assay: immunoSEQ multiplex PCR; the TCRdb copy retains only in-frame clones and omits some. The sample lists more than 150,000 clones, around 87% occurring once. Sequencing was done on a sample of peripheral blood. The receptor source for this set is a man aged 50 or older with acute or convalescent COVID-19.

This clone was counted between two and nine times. Here the CDR3 reads CASSLASRDRGYYEQYF. The CDR3 DNA reads TGTGCCAGCAGTTTAGCCTCCAGGGACAGGGGTTACTACGAGCAGTACTTC. V and J are TRBV27 and TRBJ2-7, with 10 bases that match TRBD1. This CDR3 region has 17 residues. V gave up 2 bases and J gave up 3 bases; unmatched junction bases: 10. CDR1 is MNHEY and CDR2 is SMNVEV in the germline V gene (reference sequence).

The CDR3 DNA is TGTGCCAGCAGCTTACGGGGACTAGCGGGTACTGGGTCGGGGAATGAGCAGTTCTTC. Protein: CASSLRGLAGTGSGNEQFF. This chain uses TRBV7-9 with TRBJ2-1; 12 positions agree with TRBD2. Per germline, CDR1 SEHNR and CDR2 FQNEAQ (reference sequence). With V trimmed by 2 bases and J by 7 bases, 15 bases remained unmatched. The CDR3 is made up of 19 amino acids. Drawing the rest from reference TRBV7-9 and TRBJ2-1, the complete variable domain is DTGVSQNPRHKITKRGQNVTFRCDPISEHNRLYWYRQTLGQGPEFLTYFQNEAQLEKSRLLSDRFSAERPKGSFSTLEIQRTEQGDSAMYLCASSLRGLAGTGSGNEQFFGPGTRLTVL.

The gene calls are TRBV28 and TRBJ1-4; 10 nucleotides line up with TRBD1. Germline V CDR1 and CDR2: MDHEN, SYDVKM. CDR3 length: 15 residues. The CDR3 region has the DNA TGTGCGAGCGTGACAGGGGGCGAAGGAGGGGAAAAACTGTTTTTT. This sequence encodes CASVTGGEGGEKLFF.

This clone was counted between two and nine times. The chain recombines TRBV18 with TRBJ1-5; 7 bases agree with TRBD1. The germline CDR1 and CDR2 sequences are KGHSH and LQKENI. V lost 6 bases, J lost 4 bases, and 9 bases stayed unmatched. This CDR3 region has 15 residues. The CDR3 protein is CASSQNRDRNQPQHF. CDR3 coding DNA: TGTGCCAGCTCCCAAAACCGGGACAGAAATCAGCCCCAGCATTTT.

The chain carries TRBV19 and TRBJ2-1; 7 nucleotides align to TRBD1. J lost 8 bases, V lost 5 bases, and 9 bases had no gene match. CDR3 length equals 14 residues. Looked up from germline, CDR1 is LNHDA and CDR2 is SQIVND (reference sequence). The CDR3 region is CASSVQGIWDEQFF. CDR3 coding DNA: TGTGCCAGTAGTGTACAGGGGATTTGGGATGAGCAGTTCTTC.

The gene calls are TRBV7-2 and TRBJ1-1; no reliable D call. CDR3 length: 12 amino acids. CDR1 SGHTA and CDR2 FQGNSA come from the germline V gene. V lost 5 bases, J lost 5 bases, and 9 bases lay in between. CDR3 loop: CASSPRSTEAFF. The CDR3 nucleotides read TGTGCCAGCAGCCCCCGGAGTACTGAAGCTTTCTTT.

The CDR3 reads CATTDRGSSYEQYF. The CDR3, as DNA: TGTGCCACTACGGACAGGGGCTCCTCCTACGAGCAGTACTTC. This rearrangement joins TRBV6-5 to TRBJ2-7, with TRBD1 matching 9 bases. The CDR3 runs 14 residues. Germline values: CDR1 MNHEY, CDR2 SVGAGI. The ends lost 10 bases at V and 0 bases at J; junction bases unmatched: 7.

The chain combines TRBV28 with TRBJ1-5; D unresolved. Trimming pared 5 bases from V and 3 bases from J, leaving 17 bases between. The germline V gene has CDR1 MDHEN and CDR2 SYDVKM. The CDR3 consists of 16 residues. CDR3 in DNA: TGTGCCAGCAGTCCGGGGAGAAGAATTTACAATCAGCCCCAGCATTTT. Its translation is CASSPGRRIYNQPQHF.

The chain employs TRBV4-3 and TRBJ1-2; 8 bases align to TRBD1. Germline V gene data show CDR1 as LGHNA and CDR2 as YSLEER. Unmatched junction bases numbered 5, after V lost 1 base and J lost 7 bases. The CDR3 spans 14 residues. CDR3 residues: CASSQVWDRSGYTF. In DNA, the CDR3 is TGCGCCAGCAGCCAAGTCTGGGACAGGTCTGGCTACACCTTC.

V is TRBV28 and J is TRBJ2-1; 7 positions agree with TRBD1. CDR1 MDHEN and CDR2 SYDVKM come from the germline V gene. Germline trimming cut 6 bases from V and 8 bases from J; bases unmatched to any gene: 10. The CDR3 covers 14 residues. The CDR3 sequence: CASSSPQGTDEQFF. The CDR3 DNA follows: TGTGCCAGCAGCTCCCCACAGGGGACCGATGAGCAGTTCTTC.

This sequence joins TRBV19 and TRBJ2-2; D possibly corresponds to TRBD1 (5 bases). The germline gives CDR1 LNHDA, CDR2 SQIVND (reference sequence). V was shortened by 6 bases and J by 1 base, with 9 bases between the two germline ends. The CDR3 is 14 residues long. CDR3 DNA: TGTGCCAGTAGAACCACAGGGAACACCGGGGAGCTGTTTTTT. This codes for CASRTTGNTGELFF.

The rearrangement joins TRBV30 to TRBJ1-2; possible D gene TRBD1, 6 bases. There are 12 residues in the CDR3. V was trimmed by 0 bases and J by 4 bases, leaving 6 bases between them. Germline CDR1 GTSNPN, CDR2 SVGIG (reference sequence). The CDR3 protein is CAWSVQGYGYTF. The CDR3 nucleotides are TGTGCCTGGAGTGTACAGGGCTATGGCTACACCTTC.

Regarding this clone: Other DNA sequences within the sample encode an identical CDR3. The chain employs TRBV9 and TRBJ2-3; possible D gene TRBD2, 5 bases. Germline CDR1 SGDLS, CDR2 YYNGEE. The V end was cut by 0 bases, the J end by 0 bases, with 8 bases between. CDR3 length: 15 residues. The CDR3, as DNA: TGTGCCAGCAGCGTAGATCCGGGGAGCACAGATACGCAGTATTTT. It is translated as CASSVDPGSTDTQYF.

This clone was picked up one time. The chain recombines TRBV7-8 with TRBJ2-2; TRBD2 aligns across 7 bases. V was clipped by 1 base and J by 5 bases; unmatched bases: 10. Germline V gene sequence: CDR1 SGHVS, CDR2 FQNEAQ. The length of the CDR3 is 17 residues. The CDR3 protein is CASSLVLAGVTTGELFF. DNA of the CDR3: TGTGCCAGCAGCTTAGTGCTGGCGGGAGTAACAACCGGGGAGCTGTTTTTT.

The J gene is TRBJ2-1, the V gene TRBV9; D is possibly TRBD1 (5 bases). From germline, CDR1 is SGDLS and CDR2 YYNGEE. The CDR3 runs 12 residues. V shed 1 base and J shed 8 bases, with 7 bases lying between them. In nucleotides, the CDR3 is TGTGCCAGCAGCGTAAGGGGCGATGAGCAGTTCTTC. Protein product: CASSVRGDEQFF.

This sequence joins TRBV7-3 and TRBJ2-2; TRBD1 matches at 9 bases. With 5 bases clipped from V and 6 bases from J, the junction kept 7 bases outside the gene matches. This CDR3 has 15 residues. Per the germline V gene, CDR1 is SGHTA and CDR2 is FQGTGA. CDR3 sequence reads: CASSPTGGSAGELFF. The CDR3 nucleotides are TGTGCCAGCAGCCCCACAGGGGGCTCAGCCGGGGAGCTGTTTTTT.

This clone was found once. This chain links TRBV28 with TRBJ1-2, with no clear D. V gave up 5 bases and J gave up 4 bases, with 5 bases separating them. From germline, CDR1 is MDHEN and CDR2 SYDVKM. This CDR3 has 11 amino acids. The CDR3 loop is CASSLAYGYTF. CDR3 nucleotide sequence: TGTGCCAGCAGTCTAGCCTATGGCTACACCTTC.

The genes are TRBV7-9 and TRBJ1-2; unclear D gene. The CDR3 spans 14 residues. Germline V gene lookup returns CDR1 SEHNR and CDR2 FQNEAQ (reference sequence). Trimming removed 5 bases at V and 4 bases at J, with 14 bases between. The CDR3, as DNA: TGTGCCAGCAGCCCGACGGAGCCCCGCTATGGCTACACCTTC. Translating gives CASSPTEPRYGYTF. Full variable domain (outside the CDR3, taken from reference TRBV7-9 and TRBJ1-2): DTGVSQNPRHKITKRGQNVTFRCDPISEHNRLYWYRQTLGQGPEFLTYFQNEAQLEKSRLLSDRFSAERPKGSFSTLEIQRTEQGDSAMYLCASSPTEPRYGYTFGSGTRLTVV.

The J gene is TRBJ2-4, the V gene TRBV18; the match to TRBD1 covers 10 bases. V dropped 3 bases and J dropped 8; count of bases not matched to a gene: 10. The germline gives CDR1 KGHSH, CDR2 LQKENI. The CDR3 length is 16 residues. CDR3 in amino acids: CASSPGLTGGIDIQYF. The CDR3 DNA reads TGTGCCAGCTCACCCGGATTGACAGGGGGCATTGACATTCAGTACTTC.

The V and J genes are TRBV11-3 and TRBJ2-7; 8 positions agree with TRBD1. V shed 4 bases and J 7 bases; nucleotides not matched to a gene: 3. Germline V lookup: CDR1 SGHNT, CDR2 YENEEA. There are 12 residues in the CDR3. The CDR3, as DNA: TGTGCCAGCAGCTCTCGGGACAGGGAGCAGTACTTC. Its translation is CASSSRDREQYF.

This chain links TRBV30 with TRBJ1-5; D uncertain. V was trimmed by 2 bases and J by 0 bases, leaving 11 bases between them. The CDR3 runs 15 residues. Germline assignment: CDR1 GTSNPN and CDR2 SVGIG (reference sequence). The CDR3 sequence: CAWSSDGNSNQPQHF. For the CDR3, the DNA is TGTGCCTGGAGTTCAGACGGGAATAGCAATCAGCCCCAGCATTTT. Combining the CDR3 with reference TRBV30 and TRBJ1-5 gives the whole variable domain SQTIHQWPATLVQPVGSPLSLECTVEGTSNPNLYWYRQAAGRGLQLLFYSVGIGQISSEVPQNLSASRPQDRQFILSSKKLLLSDSGFYLCAWSSDGNSNQPQHFGDGTRLSIL.

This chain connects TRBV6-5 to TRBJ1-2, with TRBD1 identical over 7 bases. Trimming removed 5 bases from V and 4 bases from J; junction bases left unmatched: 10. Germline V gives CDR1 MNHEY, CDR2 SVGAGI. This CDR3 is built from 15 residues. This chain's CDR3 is CASSNRGQRFYGYTF. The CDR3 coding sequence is TGTGCCAGCAGTAACAGGGGACAGAGGTTCTATGGCTACACCTTC.

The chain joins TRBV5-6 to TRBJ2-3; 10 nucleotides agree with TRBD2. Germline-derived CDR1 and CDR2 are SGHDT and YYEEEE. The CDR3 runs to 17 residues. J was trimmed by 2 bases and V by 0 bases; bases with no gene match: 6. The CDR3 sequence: CASSLAQRGGNTDTQYF. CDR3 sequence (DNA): TGTGCCAGCAGCTTGGCCCAGCGGGGGGGAAACACAGATACGCAGTATTTT.